The following is a TCR beta chain sequence with its context. A single record per CDR3 protein comes from TCRdb applying MiXCR to the RACE reads. There are 150,000 to 200,000 distinct CDR3 sequences in the sample; 25% to 35% occur only once, and 2% to 2.5% lies in the top ten. The CDR3 covers 17 residues. Looked up from germline, CDR1 is MNHNY and CDR2 is SVGAGI (reference sequence). V was clipped by 6 bases and J by 6 bases; unmatched bases: 13. The data derive from a study of human T cells and chemical hapten exposure. Time point: patch test 3, about 24 weeks after DPC sensitization. Noted treatment: therapeutic diphenylcyclopropenone sensitization with weekly scalp DPC.

The gene calls are TRBV6-6 and TRBJ1-6; TRBD1 matches at 8 bases. The receptor was derived from a woman aged 18 to 35 with alopecia areata. Some clones in this sample may be carry-over from other donors' samples. Sequences were derived from whole blood, sampled in connection with sensitization to the hapten diphenylcyclopropenone (DPC). CDR3 loop: CASSPPLDRGGNSPLHF. CDR3 bases: TGTGCCAGCAGCCCGCCCCTCGACAGGGGAGGTAATTCACCCCTCCACTTT.